One and the same sample provided the 8 T cell receptor beta chains below, sequenced in a study of T-cell memory formation after mild COVID-19. TCRdb itself ran the 5' RACE reads through MiXCR, one entry per CDR3 protein. The sample lists about 27,000 distinct CDR3 sequences, 15% to 20% occurring once. The sample was PBMCs or a T cell subset sorted from them (not recorded which). These receptors originate from an adult who had mild COVID-19 (a few samples of this study predate the infection). Cell type and time point are not known.

This clonotype was counted ten times or more. CDR3 protein: CASAAGANQPQHF. The CDR3 nucleotides are TGTGCCAGCGCGGCAGGGGCTAATCAGCCCCAGCATTTT. The chain couples TRBV7-6 to TRBJ1-5, with D perhaps TRBD1 (6 bases). Germline assignment: CDR1 SGHVS and CDR2 FNYEAQ. The CDR3 contains 13 residues. The germline V and J ends were trimmed by 8 bases and 4 bases, with 12 bases remaining between them. The full variable domain, with the rest looked up from reference TRBV7-6 and TRBJ1-5, is GAGVSQSPRYKVTKRGQDVALRCDPISGHVSLYWYRQALGQGPEFLTYFNYEAQQDKSGLPNDRFSAERPEGSISTLTIQRTEQRDSAMYRCASAAGANQPQHFGDGTRLSIL.

The V and J genes are TRBV6-4 and TRBJ1-1; tentatively, D is TRBD1 (6 bases). V dropped 4 bases and J dropped 5 bases, with 14 bases sitting between them. This CDR3 region has 14 residues. Germline loops: CDR1 MRHNA, CDR2 SNTAGT. The CDR3 coding sequence is TGTGCCAGCAGTGTGCTAGGGGGGGCTACTGAAGCTTTCTTT. It translates to CASSVLGGATEAFF.

In its sample, this clonotype was seen many times. This sequence joins TRBV14 and TRBJ2-1; no reliable D call. The CDR3 is 15 residues long. V was trimmed by 1 base and J by 7 bases, leaving 14 bases between them. Germline V gives CDR1 SGHDN, CDR2 FVKESK. CDR3 protein: CASSQVRTLVNEQFF. In DNA, the CDR3 is TGTGCCAGCAGCCAAGTTCGAACTCTAGTAAATGAGCAGTTCTTC.

This clonotype was recorded many times. This chain joins TRBV29-1 and TRBJ1-2; no definite D call. The germline V gene has CDR1 SQVTM and CDR2 ANQGSEA. Trimming shortened V by 6 bases and J by 4 bases, and 12 bases separated the two germline ends. The CDR3 has 12 amino acids. Here the CDR3 reads CSVVDGFYGYTF. Here the CDR3 DNA reads TGCAGCGTCGTTGACGGATTCTATGGCTACACCTTC.

This clonotype appeared many times. The chain is built from TRBV5-1 and TRBJ2-3, with D uncertain. Germline assignment: CDR1 SGHRS and CDR2 YFSETQ. This CDR3 has 15 amino acids. The V gene lost 2 bases and the J gene lost 1 base, with 11 bases spanning the gap. CDR3: CASSFTAMGTDTQYF. The CDR3 region has the DNA TGCGCCAGCAGCTTTACCGCGATGGGCACAGATACGCAGTATTTT.

V and J are TRBV5-1 and TRBJ2-7; D is unresolved. Between the trimmed V and J ends, which lost 0 bases and 6 bases, there was a span of 16 bases. The length of the CDR3 is 15 residues. Looked up from germline, CDR1 is SGHRS and CDR2 is YFSETQ. The CDR3 is CASSLDPEGWSEQYF. The CDR3 region has the DNA TGCGCCAGCAGCTTGGATCCAGAAGGGTGGTCCGAGCAGTACTTC.

This clonotype was detected only once. The chain combines TRBV24-1 with TRBJ1-2; 9 bases are a match to TRBD1. The CDR3 runs 18 residues. Looked up from germline, CDR1 is KGHDR and CDR2 is SFDVKD. Trimming at V came to 2 bases and at J to 4 bases, leaving 13 bases not matched to a gene. This CDR3 is CATSDWTGAGLGGYGYTF. The CDR3 DNA sequence: TGTGCCACCAGTGATTGGACAGGGGCCGGTCTAGGGGGCTATGGCTACACCTTC.

The sample holds many counts of this clonotype. V and J are TRBV12-3 or TRBV12-4 and TRBJ1-5; D remains unclear. There are 14 residues in the CDR3. V shed 1 base and J shed 9 bases, with 13 bases lying between them. DNA of the CDR3: TGTGCCAGCAGTTTAGAGTATTCAAGGCTGCCCCAGCATTTT. Translated: CASSLEYSRLPQHF.